A selection of T cell receptor beta chains follows, all from one sample in a study of blood T cells in healthy people across ages. TCRdb reprocessed the 5' RACE reads via MiXCR and lists one record per CDR3 protein. The sample lists around 900,000 distinct CDR3 sequences, just over 50% occurring once. Sequences were obtained from blood. These receptors were taken from an older woman in good health. Both conserved end residues are part of each CDR3. D genes are given only for firm matches. Size tells how often a clone was seen (once, few, many) or the class of an expanded clone, and some rows leave it out.

J gene | V gene | D gene | clone size | CDR3 protein | CDR3 DNA
TRBJ1-2 | TRBV10-3 | - | - | CAISGGNHGYTF | TGTGCCATCAGTGGAGGGAACCATGGCTACACCTTC
TRBJ1-6 | TRBV20-1 | TRBD1 | - | CSAFRDRGLKSPLHF | TGCAGTGCGTTCCGGGACAGGGGGCTCAAATCACCCCTCCACTTT
TRBJ2-3 | TRBV12-3/TRBV12-4 | TRBD2 | - | CASGTAGGADTQYF | TGTGCCAGCGGAACAGCGGGAGGGGCAGATACGCAGTATTTT
TRBJ2-6 | TRBV30 | TRBD1 | - | CAWSGTGVSIWANVLTF | TGTGCCTGGTCCGGGACAGGGGTATCTATCTGGGCCAACGTCCTGACTTTC
TRBJ1-2 | TRBV5-1 | TRBD1 | - | CASSLDAGGYGYTF | TGCGCCAGCAGCTTGGATGCAGGGGGCTATGGCTACACCTTC
TRBJ2-1 | TRBV20-1 | - | - | CSAPYRYEQFF | TGCAGTGCCCCCTACCGGTATGAGCAGTTCTTC
TRBJ2-1 | TRBV20-1 | - | - | CSAPGGEAYNEQFF | TGCAGTGCACCGGGCGGGGAGGCCTACAATGAGCAGTTCTTC
TRBJ1-2 | TRBV7-2 | TRBD1 | few | CASSRPGTGGGGYTF | TGTGCCAGCAGCCGACCTGGGACAGGGGGAGGTGGCTACACCTTC
TRBJ2-6 | TRBV29-1 | TRBD1 | many | CSVAGQPSSGANVLTF | TGCAGCGTTGCGGGACAGCCAAGCTCTGGGGCCAACGTCCTGACTTTC
TRBJ2-3 | TRBV24-1 | TRBD1 | few | CATSDTTGELGDTQYF | TGTGCCACCAGTGACACTACAGGGGAATTGGGAGATACGCAGTATTTT
TRBJ2-1 | TRBV13 | - | - | CASSLEPYEQFF | TGTGCCAGCAGCTTAGAGCCCTACGAGCAGTTCTTC
TRBJ1-2 | TRBV7-3 | - | many | CASSLEGNDYGYTF | TGTGCCAGCAGCTTAGAGGGGAATGACTATGGCTACACCTTC
TRBJ2-1 | TRBV18 | - | - | CASSSSFGGGSYNEQFF | TGTGCCAGCTCATCCTCTTTTGGGGGAGGTTCCTACAATGAGCAGTTCTTC
TRBJ2-7 | TRBV28 | - | few | CASSFIRDKPYEQYF | TGTGCCAGCAGTTTTATCCGGGACAAGCCCTACGAGCAGTACTTC
TRBJ2-3 | TRBV6-6 | - | - | CASSYTGEASDTQYF | TGTGCCAGCAGTTACACAGGAGAAGCATCAGATACGCAGTATTTT
TRBJ1-6 | TRBV12-3/TRBV12-4 | - | - | CASSRESSNSPLHF | TGTGCCAGCAGCAGGGAGTCGTCTAATTCACCCCTCCACTTT
TRBJ2-1 | TRBV29-1 | TRBD2 | - | CSVDFSTSGRGSNEQFF | TGCAGCGTTGATTTCTCGACTAGCGGAAGAGGGAGCAATGAGCAGTTCTTC
TRBJ2-5 | TRBV20-1 | - | - | CSASGRGQWETQYF | TGCAGTGCTTCCGGTCGCGGGCAATGGGAGACCCAGTACTTC
TRBJ2-5 | TRBV20-1 | TRBD1 | - | CSPTGGETQYF | TGCAGCCCCACAGGGGGCGAGACCCAGTACTTC
TRBJ2-3 | TRBV20-1 | TRBD2 | - | CSAVSGTGTDTQYF | TGCAGTGCGGTTAGCGGGACGGGCACAGATACGCAGTATTTT
TRBJ2-6 | TRBV7-2 | TRBD1 | few | CASSLRPGQTGANVLTF | TGTGCCAGCAGCTTAAGACCGGGACAGACTGGGGCCAACGTCCTGACTTTC
TRBJ1-1 | TRBV12-3/TRBV12-4 | - | few | CASSLGRTEAFF | TGTGCCAGCAGTTTGGGGCGGACTGAAGCTTTCTTT
TRBJ2-5 | TRBV5-1 | - | - | CASGAGGQREETQYF | TGCGCCAGCGGAGCCGGGGGGCAAAGGGAAGAGACCCAGTACTTC
TRBJ2-5 | TRBV20-1 | - | once | CSAVKAAETQYF | TGCAGCGCCGTGAAGGCGGCAGAGACCCAGTACTTC
TRBJ2-5 | TRBV7-2 | - | - | CASSLFGGPVRETQYF | TGTGCCAGCAGCTTATTCGGGGGACCTGTGCGAGAGACCCAGTACTTC
TRBJ2-6 | TRBV20-1 | - | - | CSAPSRSSGANILTF | TGCAGTGCTCCGAGTAGGAGCTCTGGGGCCAACATCCTGACTTTC
TRBJ1-6 | TRBV20-1 | - | few | CSARDRRGASPLHF | TGCAGTGCTAGAGACCGCAGGGGAGCCTCACCCCTCCACTTT
TRBJ2-5 | TRBV12-3/TRBV12-4 | TRBD1 | - | CASSWTGNQETQYF | TGTGCCAGCAGTTGGACAGGCAACCAAGAGACCCAGTACTTC
TRBJ2-7 | TRBV29-1 | TRBD2 | many | CSVSTSGSYEQYF | TGCAGCGTTTCCACTAGCGGCTCCTACGAGCAGTACTTC
TRBJ1-1 | TRBV7-2 | - | - | CASSPHTEAFF | TGTGCCAGCAGCCCCCACACTGAAGCTTTCTTT